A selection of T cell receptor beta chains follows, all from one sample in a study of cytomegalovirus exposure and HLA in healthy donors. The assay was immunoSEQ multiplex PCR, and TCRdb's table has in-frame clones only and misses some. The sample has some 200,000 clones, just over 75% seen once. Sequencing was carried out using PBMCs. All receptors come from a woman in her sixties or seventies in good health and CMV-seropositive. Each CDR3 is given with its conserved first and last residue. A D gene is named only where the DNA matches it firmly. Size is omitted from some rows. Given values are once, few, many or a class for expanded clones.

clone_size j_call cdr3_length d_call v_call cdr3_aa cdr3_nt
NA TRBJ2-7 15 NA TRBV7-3 CASSPLGGGLYEQYF TGTGCCAGCAGCCCCCTAGGAGGGGGCCTATACGAGCAGTACTTC
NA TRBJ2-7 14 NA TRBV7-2 CASSLGTEWSEQYF TGTGCCAGCAGCTTAGGGACAGAGTGGAGCGAGCAGTACTTC
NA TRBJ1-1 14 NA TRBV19 CASSIDIGNTEAFF TGTGCCAGTAGTATAGATATCGGGAACACTGAAGCTTTCTTT
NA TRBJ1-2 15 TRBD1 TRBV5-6 CASSRYDRAVGGYTF TGTGCCAGCAGCAGATATGACAGGGCCGTGGGTGGCTACACCTTC
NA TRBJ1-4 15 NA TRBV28 CASTLGRVGWEKLFF TGTGCCAGCACCTTGGGCAGGGTAGGGTGGGAAAAACTGTTTTTT
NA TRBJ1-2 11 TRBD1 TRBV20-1 CSRTGNYGYTF TGCAGTCGGACAGGGAACTATGGCTACACCTTC
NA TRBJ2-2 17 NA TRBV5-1 CASSLGGFGTNTGELFF TGCGCCAGCAGCTTGGGCGGGTTCGGAACGAACACCGGGGAGCTGTTTTTT
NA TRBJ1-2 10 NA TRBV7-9 CSSSSGGYTF TGTTCCAGCAGCTCCGGGGGCTACACCTTC
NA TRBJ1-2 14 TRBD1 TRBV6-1 CASTRTGGNYGYTF TGTGCCAGCACTAGGACAGGGGGCAACTATGGCTACACCTTC
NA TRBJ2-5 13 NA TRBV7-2 CASSLALRETQYF TGTGCCAGCAGCTTAGCTTTGCGGGAGACCCAGTACTTC
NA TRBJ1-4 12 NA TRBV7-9 CASSRGEEKLFF TGTGCCAGCAGCCGGGGGGAAGAAAAACTGTTTTTT
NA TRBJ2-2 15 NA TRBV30 CAWSMVAVRTGELFF TGTGCCTGGAGTATGGTAGCGGTCCGTACCGGGGAGCTGTTTTTT
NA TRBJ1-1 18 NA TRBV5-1 CASSFGSSFAIPNTEAFF TGCGCCAGCAGCTTTGGGTCTAGTTTCGCGATACCGAACACTGAAGCTTTCTTT
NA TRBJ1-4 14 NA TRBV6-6 CASSDGGRLSKLFF TGTGCCAGCAGTGACGGGGGGAGGTTGTCAAAACTGTTTTTT
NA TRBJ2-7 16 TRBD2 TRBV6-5 CASSLLAGVLSYEQYF TGTGCCAGCAGTTTACTAGCGGGAGTCCTCTCCTACGAGCAGTACTTC
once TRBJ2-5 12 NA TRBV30 CAWSVLGETQYF TGTGCCTGGAGTGTACTAGGAGAGACCCAGTACTTC
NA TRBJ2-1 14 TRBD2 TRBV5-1 CASTLAASYNEQFF TGCGCCAGCACACTAGCGGCCTCCTACAATGAGCAGTTCTTC